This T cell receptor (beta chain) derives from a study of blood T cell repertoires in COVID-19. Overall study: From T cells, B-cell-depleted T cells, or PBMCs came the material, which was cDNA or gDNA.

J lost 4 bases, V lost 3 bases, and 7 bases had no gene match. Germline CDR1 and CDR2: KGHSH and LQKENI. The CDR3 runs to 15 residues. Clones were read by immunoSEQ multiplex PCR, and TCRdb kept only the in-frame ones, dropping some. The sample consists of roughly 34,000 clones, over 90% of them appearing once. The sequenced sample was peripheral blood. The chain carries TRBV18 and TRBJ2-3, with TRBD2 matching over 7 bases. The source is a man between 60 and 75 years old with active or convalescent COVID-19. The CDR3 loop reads CASSPPSGVSDTQYF. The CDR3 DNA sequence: TGTGCCAGCTCACCCCCTAGCGGAGTTTCAGATACGCAGTATTTT.